The source of this TCR beta chain is a study of CXCR3-negative and CXCR3-positive naive CD8 T cells. Within the CD8+ T cell compartment, naive cells were CD45RO-CCR7+CD27+CD95-. Study-wide results and limits: Higher TRB CDR3 hydrophobicity marked CXCR3-positive naive cells relative to CXCR3-negative naive cells. Expression of CXCR3 was partially reduced after cryopreservation, and fresh PBMCs were used in most assays.

UMI labels and 5' RACE were used to prepare the TRB cDNA libraries. Using the 5' RACE reads, TCRdb records one entry per CDR3 protein without DNA. In all, the sample yields 60,000 to 65,000 distinct CDR3 sequences. As to this clonotype: Antigen: not known.

The germline gives CDR1 LNHDA, CDR2 SQIVND (reference sequence). CDR3 length: 13 residues. This sequence joins TRBV19 and TRBJ1-1. Sample: naive CXCR3+ CD8+ T cells from blood. The subset: CD45RO-CCR7+CD27+CD95- naive CD8+ T cells expressing CXCR3 (TNR3+). This clonotype was sampled from a human donor in good health. Some clones in this sample may be carry-over from other donors' samples. CDR3 region: CASSSVLNTEAFF.